Following are 20 T cell receptor beta chains from one sample sequenced in a study of Ad26.COV2.S vaccination and SARS-CoV-2 variants. Sequenced by immunoSEQ multiplex PCR; TCRdb stores in-frame clones only, minus some. This sample has 510,000 or so clones, with approximately 88% found just once. Specified treatment: roughly 19 received Ad26.COV2.S at low or high dose, single or two shots; roughly five received placebo; per-sample allocation not given. After the first vaccine or placebo injection, samples were drawn on day 63. The starting material was peripheral blood, obtained in a trial of Ad26.COV2.S vaccine versus placebo. Receptor source: a person aged 18-65 years who received the Ad26.COV2.S COVID-19 vaccine or a placebo.

The rearrangement links TRBV24-1 to TRBJ2-2, with 7 bases lining up with TRBD2. CDR3 length: 14 residues. Germline lookup yields CDR1 KGHDR and CDR2 SFDVKD. V lost 9 bases, J lost 2 bases, and 5 bases stayed unmatched. The CDR3 protein is CATRTSVNTGELFF. The CDR3, as DNA: TGTGCCACCCGGACTAGTGTAAACACCGGGGAGCTGTTTTTT.

V is TRBV18 and J is TRBJ2-7; the D is unclear. Germline V gene data show CDR1 as KGHSH and CDR2 as LQKENI. The CDR3 is 14 amino acids. With 1 base removed from V and 3 bases from J, the gap between germline ends came to 10 bases. The CDR3 nucleotides read TGTGCCAGCTCACCACAGGCAGGATTCTACGAGCAGTACTTC. It is translated as CASSPQAGFYEQYF.

The chain carries TRBV15 and TRBJ1-2, with TRBD1 as a possible D gene (5 bases). Trimming removed 1 base at V and 1 base at J, with 13 bases between. Per germline, CDR1 LNHNV and CDR2 YYDKDF (reference sequence). The CDR3 contains 16 residues. The CDR3 loop is CATSRVQVGGNYGYTF. DNA of the CDR3: TGTGCCACCAGCAGAGTTCAGGTCGGGGGTAACTATGGCTACACCTTC.

This sequence joins TRBV4-3 and TRBJ2-7; 8 bases are a match to TRBD2. Germline CDR1 LGHNA, CDR2 YSLEER. V dropped 4 bases and J dropped 1; count of bases not matched to a gene: 6. The CDR3 loop spans 15 amino acids. The CDR3 DNA reads TGCGCCAGCAGCCGGACCCTAGCGGGTTCCTACGAGCAGTACTTC. Translation gives CASSRTLAGSYEQYF.

This clone came up once. The gene calls are TRBV19 and TRBJ2-7, with D perhaps TRBD2 (5 bases). This CDR3 is built from 15 residues. The V and J ends lost 0 bases and 6 bases respectively, with 15 bases between them. CDR1 and CDR2 (germline): LNHDA, SQIVND (reference sequence). The DNA of the CDR3 is TGTGCCAGTAGTATAGACCTTCCGGGGAAGGCCGAGCAGTACTTC. Encoded protein: CASSIDLPGKAEQYF.

This chain uses TRBV7-2 with TRBJ2-1, with 11 bases that match TRBD2. Germline-derived CDR1 and CDR2 are SGHTA and FQGNSA. This CDR3 spans 15 amino acids. V lost 5 bases, J lost 2 bases, and 2 bases stayed unmatched. CDR3 in DNA: TGTGCCAGCAGCGATAGCGGGAGGGCCTACAATGAGCAGTTCTTC. As protein: CASSDSGRAYNEQFF.

The chain is built from TRBV6-5 and TRBJ1-2; a weak D match, TRBD1 (5 bases). The germline gives CDR1 MNHEY, CDR2 SVGAGI. The CDR3 covers 14 residues. V shed 11 bases and J shed 0 bases, with 16 bases lying between them. The CDR3 loop is CAGGPGGANYGYTF. Here the CDR3 DNA reads TGTGCCGGCGGCCCGGGGGGGGCTAACTATGGCTACACCTTC.

V and J are TRBV27 and TRBJ2-2, with D maybe TRBD2 (5 bases). CDR1 MNHEY and CDR2 SMNVEV come from the germline V gene (reference sequence). The germline V and J ends were trimmed by 3 bases and 4 bases, with 9 bases remaining between them. This CDR3 is built from 14 residues. The CDR3 coding sequence is TGTGCCAGCAGTTTTCGGGGATCCACCGGGGAGCTGTTTTTT. As protein: CASSFRGSTGELFF.

This sequence joins TRBV19 and TRBJ2-7; D unresolved. The V and J ends lost 6 bases and 2 bases respectively, with 11 bases between them. Germline V gives CDR1 LNHDA, CDR2 SQIVND (reference sequence). This CDR3 has 13 amino acids. The CDR3 is CASSPLPTYEQYF. For the CDR3, the DNA is TGTGCCAGTAGCCCTTTACCCACCTACGAGCAGTACTTC.

This chain's CDR3 is CSVGGRNNYGYTF. The CDR3 region has the DNA TGCAGCGTCGGCGGACGGAATAACTATGGCTACACCTTC. This rearrangement joins TRBV29-1 to TRBJ1-2; D unresolved. In germline, CDR1 is SQVTM, CDR2 ANQGSEA. V was pared by 6 bases and J by 1 base, with 12 bases between. The CDR3 totals 13 residues. Filled out from reference TRBV29-1 and TRBJ1-2, the complete variable domain reads SAVISQKPSRDICQRGTSLTIQCQVDSQVTMMFWYRQQPGQSLTLIATANQGSEATYESGFVIDKFPISRPNLTFSTLTVSNMSPEDSSIYLCSVGGRNNYGYTFGSGTRLTVV.

J is TRBJ1-6 and V is TRBV28; TRBD1 is a possible D gene (6 bases). The CDR3 length is 13 residues. V was pared by 6 bases and J by 8 bases, with 11 bases between. The germline CDR1 and CDR2 sequences are MDHEN and SYDVKM. The CDR3, as DNA: TGTGCCAGCAGCCAGGAGGGGGATTCACCCCTCCACTTT. Translated: CASSQEGDSPLHF.

CDR3 sequence (DNA): TGTGCCACCAGTGATATAGGGGGTGAGCAGTTCTTC. Translation gives CATSDIGGEQFF. This chain connects TRBV24-1 to TRBJ2-1, with a possible D match to TRBD1 (6 bases). Trimming took 3 bases from V and 9 from J, leaving 8 bases between them. Per germline, CDR1 KGHDR and CDR2 SFDVKD. The CDR3 is 12 residues long.

The rearrangement uses TRBV9 and TRBJ2-1; 7 positions match TRBD2. V dropped 4 bases and J dropped 5; count of bases not matched to a gene: 12. The CDR3 is 16 amino acids. Germline values: CDR1 SGDLS, CDR2 YYNGEE. CDR3 protein: CASSSINPGLHNEQFF. In DNA, the CDR3 is TGTGCCAGCAGCTCTATTAACCCGGGACTACACAATGAGCAGTTCTTC.

The rearrangement joins TRBV5-8 to TRBJ1-2, with 10 bases fitting TRBD1. This CDR3 contains 13 residues. Germline V gives CDR1 SGHTS, CDR2 YDEGEE. V trimming: 5 bases; J trimming: 4 bases; junction bases outside the gene matches: 2. CDR3 region: CASRDRGVYGYTF. DNA of the CDR3: TGTGCCAGCAGGGACAGGGGGGTCTATGGCTACACCTTC.

The chain carries TRBV6-2 or TRBV6-3 and TRBJ2-7, with D perhaps assigned TRBD1 or TRBD2 (5 bases each). CDR3 length equals 13 residues. The V gene's germline CDR1 is MNHEY and CDR2 SVGEGT. V was cut by 6 bases and J by 6 bases, with 15 bases left in between. The chain's CDR3 is CASSPGRPGEQYF. CDR3 coding DNA: TGTGCCAGCAGCCCGGGACGCCCGGGCGAGCAGTACTTC.

V gene TRBV12-5 combines with J gene TRBJ1-1; no clear D gene. The CDR3 has 14 residues. The V gene's germline CDR1 is LGHNT and CDR2 FRNRAP. V was shortened by 1 base and J by 1 base, with 7 bases between the two germline ends. Here the CDR3 DNA reads TGTGCTAGTGGTTTGGGCAGAGAGAACACTGAAGCTTTCTTT. It encodes CASGLGRENTEAFF.

The V call is TRBV25-1, the J call TRBJ1-3; TRBD1 aligns across 12 bases. Unmatched junction bases numbered 14, after V lost 7 bases and J lost 4 bases. The CDR3 has 18 amino acids. Germline lookup yields CDR1 MGHDK and CDR2 SYGVNS. The CDR3 reads CASKGPLGDRGLGNTIYF. CDR3 sequence (DNA): TGTGCCAGCAAAGGGCCCTTGGGGGACAGGGGGCTCGGAAACACCATATATTTT. Full variable domain (missing parts from reference TRBV25-1 and TRBJ1-3): EADIYQTPRYLVIGTGKKITLECSQTMGHDKMYWYQQDPGMELHLIHYSYGVNSTEKGDLSSESTVSRIRTEHFPLTLESARPSHTSQYLCASKGPLGDRGLGNTIYFGEGSWLTVV.

V and J are TRBV6-2 or TRBV6-3 and TRBJ2-1; possibly TRBD2 for D (6 bases). The CDR3 is made up of 15 amino acids. Trimming took 6 bases from V and 1 from J, leaving 13 bases between them. Germline CDR1 reads MNHEY; CDR2 reads SVGEGT. This CDR3 reads CASSRLSGSYNEQFF. The DNA for the CDR3 is TGTGCCAGCAGCAGATTAAGCGGGTCCTACAATGAGCAGTTCTTC.

The rearrangement links TRBV11-2 to TRBJ2-1, with 8 bases fitting TRBD1. The ends lost 1 base at V and 6 bases at J; junction bases unmatched: 14. Germline V lookup: CDR1 SGHAT, CDR2 FQNNGV. The CDR3 contains 18 residues. CDR3 amino acids: CASSLVEQGAPRANEQFF. CDR3 nucleotides: TGTGCCAGCAGCTTAGTAGAGCAGGGGGCGCCCCGGGCCAATGAGCAGTTCTTC.

With respect to this clone: Sequence at one end of the junction differs from germline and may be a read error. V and J are TRBV10-1 and TRBJ2-3; D might be TRBD1 or TRBD2, each matching 5 bases. Per the germline V gene, CDR1 is WNHNN and CDR2 is SYGVQD (reference sequence). The length of the CDR3 is 17 residues. For the CDR3, the DNA is TGCGCCAGAAGTGAGGGTTGGGGGTTTGAAAGTACAGATACGCAGTATTTT. This sequence encodes CARSEGWGFESTDTQYF.